The sample holds one count of the clone carrying this TCR beta chain. Its specificity is not known. This clone may be a read error of a much larger clone one base away. Together with a sample-barcoded 5' primer, a J-beta primer mix was included in a second PCR lasting roughly 7 to 11 cycles. MiXCR, applied by TCRdb to the 5' RACE reads, yields one record per CDR3 protein. This table has 700,000 to 800,000 distinct CDR3 sequences, more than 40% appearing once. Germline CDR1 is DFQATT and CDR2 is SNEGSKA (reference sequence). CDR3 size: 15 residues. The authors drew about 9.5 milliliters of peripheral blood from each donor. This specimen belongs to a study of blood T cells in healthy people across ages. Study-level background: Template switching retrieved approximately one barcoded beta molecule for each two T cells.

Notes on the study in general: There was no known CMV status for donors, so expanded clonotype changes were possibly confounded.

The clonotype originates from a woman in her sixties in good health. The chain joins TRBV20-1 to TRBJ2-7; the match to TRBD1 covers 7 bases. The specimen sequenced was blood. CDR3 nucleotides: TGCAGTACTAGAGATTTCGGGACAGACTCCTACGAGCAGTACTTC. Amino acid sequence: CSTRDFGTDSYEQYF.